One and the same sample provided the 25 T cell receptor beta chains below, sequenced in a study of control samples from healthy donors and cancer patients. Produced via immunoSEQ multiplex PCR; TCRdb's table is partial and in-frame only. The sample lists 120,000 or so clones; approximately 92% were seen once. Sequences were obtained from PBMCs. These receptor sequences come from an older man with head and neck cancer.

V usage is TRBV5-6 and J usage is TRBJ2-5; the D gene is possibly TRBD1 (5 bases). This CDR3 spans 14 amino acids. Between the trimmed V and J ends, which lost 0 bases and 0 bases, there was a span of 6 bases. Germline V gives CDR1 SGHDT, CDR2 YYEEEE. The CDR3 region has the DNA TGTGCCAGCAGCTTGGGACAGCACCAAGAGACCCAGTACTTC. The encoded protein is CASSLGQHQETQYF. Full variable domain (missing parts from reference TRBV5-6 and TRBJ2-5): DAGVTQSPTHLIKTRGQQVTLRCSPKSGHDTVSWYQQALGQGPQFIFQYYEEEERQRGNFPDRFSGHQFPNYSSELNVNALLLGDSALYLCASSLGQHQETQYFGPGTRLLVL.

The sample holds one count of this clone. The chain couples TRBV6-5 to TRBJ2-7; D tentatively reads TRBD1 or TRBD2 (5 bases each). This CDR3 region has 12 residues. Deletions cut 6 bases from V and 10 bases from J, with 16 bases between. Germline CDR1 reads MNHEY; CDR2 reads SVGAGI. CDR3 region: CASSAIGTSQYF. The CDR3 nucleotides are TGTGCCAGCAGCGCCATAGGGACCAGTCAGTACTTC.

CDR3 DNA sequence: TGTGCCAGCAGGCTAGTAACAGGGTCTGGCTACACCTTC. Encoded protein: CASRLVTGSGYTF. The J gene is TRBJ1-2, the V gene TRBV27; possible D gene TRBD1, 6 bases. The ends were cut back, 6 bases at V and 7 bases at J, with 15 bases in the middle. From germline, CDR1 is MNHEY and CDR2 SMNVEV (reference sequence). The length of the CDR3 is 13 residues.

The V gene is TRBV27, the J gene TRBJ2-3; 7 bases fit TRBD2. In germline, CDR1 is MNHEY, CDR2 SMNVEV (reference sequence). The V and J ends lost 6 bases and 2 bases, in that order; junction bases with no gene match: 11. The CDR3 extends over 16 amino acids. The CDR3 nucleotides are TGTGCCAGCAGCCCGGATGTGCGGGGGTTCACAGATACGCAGTATTTT. It translates to CASSPDVRGFTDTQYF.

V usage is TRBV5-8 and J usage is TRBJ2-7, with a weak D call TRBD1 (6 bases). Germline CDR1 SGHTS, CDR2 YDEGEE. The CDR3 totals 14 residues. Trimming left V 3 bases short and J 2 bases short, with 12 bases between. The chain's CDR3 is CASSSIGQPYEQYF. CDR3 in DNA: TGTGCCAGCAGCTCCATCGGACAGCCCTACGAGCAGTACTTC.

This rearrangement joins TRBV29-1 to TRBJ1-1; D is perhaps TRBD1 (5 bases). The CDR3 runs 12 residues. CDR1 is SQVTM, CDR2 ANQGSEA, per germline. V was clipped by 8 bases and J by 3 bases, with 13 bases between them. CDR3 residues: CSTDDRYTEAFF. For the CDR3, the DNA is TGCAGCACCGACGACAGATACACTGAAGCTTTCTTT.

The rearrangement links TRBV3-1 (or the pseudogene TRBV3-2) to TRBJ1-5; D is unclear. The CDR3 totals 14 residues. With 6 bases removed from V and 0 bases from J, the gap between germline ends came to 9 bases. CDR1 is LGHDT and CDR2 is YNNKEL in the germline V gene (reference sequence). The CDR3 sequence: CASSSFNSNQPQHF. CDR3 nucleotide sequence: TGTGCCAGCAGTTCGTTCAATAGCAATCAGCCCCAGCATTTT.

V is TRBV5-1 and J is TRBJ2-2, with 7 positions matching TRBD1. Germline V CDR1 and CDR2: SGHRS, YFSETQ. The CDR3 runs to 15 residues. The V gene end was trimmed by 5 bases and the J gene end by 1 base; junction bases not matched to a gene: 5. DNA for the CDR3: TGCGCCAGCAGTAGCAGGACAGGGAACACCGGGGAGCTGTTTTTT. It translates to CASSSRTGNTGELFF.

This chain connects TRBV5-1 to TRBJ2-2, with D perhaps TRBD2 (5 bases). The CDR3 runs 13 residues. Germline CDR1 reads SGHRS; CDR2 reads YFSETQ. Trimming took off 0 bases at V and 9 bases at J, with 9 bases between the two ends. CDR3 region: CASSLEGARELFF. The DNA of the CDR3 is TGCGCCAGCAGCTTGGAGGGAGCACGGGAGCTGTTTTTT.

The J gene is TRBJ1-1, the V gene TRBV5-1, with D unresolved. Germline lookup yields CDR1 SGHRS and CDR2 YFSETQ. V was shortened by 0 bases and J by 2 bases, with 8 bases between the two germline ends. CDR3 size: 14 residues. This chain's CDR3 is CASSLEGLNTEAFF. In DNA, the CDR3 is TGCGCCAGCAGCTTGGAGGGCCTCAACACTGAAGCTTTCTTT.

This chain joins TRBV2 and TRBJ2-2; 9 bases are shared with TRBD1. There are 15 residues in the CDR3. V trimming: 2 bases; J trimming: 5 bases; junction bases outside the gene matches: 3. Per germline, CDR1 SNHLY and CDR2 FYNNEI. The CDR3 reads CASSELGQGTGELFF. The CDR3 DNA is TGTGCCAGCAGTGAATTGGGACAGGGAACCGGGGAGCTGTTTTTT.

The chain couples TRBV6-2 or TRBV6-3 to TRBJ2-5, with D tentatively TRBD2 (5 bases). The CDR3 is 13 residues long. Germline CDR1 and CDR2: MNHEY and SVGEGT. Trimming removed 0 bases from V and 5 bases from J, with 7 bases in between. CDR3: CASSYSRGETQYF. For the CDR3, the DNA is TGTGCCAGCAGTTACTCCAGAGGGGAGACCCAGTACTTC.

The chain combines TRBV29-1 with TRBJ2-7; unclear D gene. Germline loops: CDR1 SQVTM, CDR2 ANQGSEA. The CDR3 runs 13 residues. The germline V and J ends were trimmed by 0 bases and 0 bases, with 6 bases remaining between them. The CDR3 protein is CSVEEAPSYEQYF. CDR3 DNA sequence: TGCAGCGTTGAAGAAGCACCCTCCTACGAGCAGTACTTC.

This clone was seen just once. V is TRBV3-1 (or the pseudogene TRBV3-2) and J is TRBJ2-1, with TRBD2 matching 7 bases. The germline gives CDR1 LGHDT, CDR2 YNNKEL (reference sequence). The CDR3 runs 15 residues. V lost 2 bases and J lost 10; bases outside the gene matches: 11. The chain's CDR3 is CASSQLGLPPGEQFF. The CDR3 DNA reads as TGTGCCAGCAGCCAACTGGGACTACCCCCCGGAGAGCAGTTCTTC.

A single count supports this clone. The CDR3 DNA reads as TGTGCCAGCAGAGGGACAGGGATTGGCAATCAGCCCCAGCATTTT. Protein product: CASRGTGIGNQPQHF. This chain links TRBV5-8 with TRBJ1-5; 9 bases are shared with TRBD1. In germline, CDR1 is SGHTS, CDR2 YDEGEE. The CDR3 contains 15 residues. J was trimmed by 2 bases and V by 5 bases; bases with no gene match: 5.

The chain has TRBV14 and TRBJ2-1; 7 bases line up with TRBD1. The CDR3 length is 14 residues. V lost 4 bases and J lost 5; bases outside the gene matches: 5. The germline CDR1 and CDR2 sequences are SGHDN and FVKESK. CDR3 in DNA: TGTGCCAGCAGCCCAAGGACAGGTAACAATGAGCAGTTCTTC. Amino acids: CASSPRTGNNEQFF.

The chain carries TRBV19 and TRBJ1-5; 10 bases agree with TRBD1. With V trimmed by 8 bases and J by 0 bases, 7 bases remained unmatched. Looked up from germline, CDR1 is LNHDA and CDR2 is SQIVND (reference sequence). This CDR3 has 16 residues. In DNA, the CDR3 is TGTGCCAGTTCTAGGGGGACAGGGGTTAGCAATCAGCCCCAGCATTTT. This gives the protein CASSRGTGVSNQPQHF.

V gene TRBV4-1 combines with J gene TRBJ1-5, with D perhaps matching TRBD1 (6 bases). There are 15 residues in the CDR3. V lost 0 bases, J lost 4 bases, and 10 bases lay in between. Germline loops: CDR1 MGHRA, CDR2 YSYEKL. This chain's CDR3 is CASSQDGRGNQPQHF. CDR3 coding DNA: TGCGCCAGCAGCCAAGACGGGAGGGGGAATCAGCCCCAGCATTTT.

This rearrangement joins TRBV11-2 to TRBJ2-2; tentatively, D is TRBD1 (5 bases). The CDR3 is 16 amino acids. V was trimmed by 5 bases and J by 0 bases, leaving 13 bases between them. The germline gives CDR1 SGHAT, CDR2 FQNNGV. CDR3 sequence (DNA): TGTGCCAGCAGCCAAATAGGGGTACCGAACACCGGGGAGCTGTTTTTT. It codes for CASSQIGVPNTGELFF.

The chain uses TRBV10-3 and TRBJ2-2; D remains unclear. CDR3 length: 14 residues. V was trimmed by 8 bases and J by 0 bases, leaving 10 bases between them. The germline gives CDR1 ENHRY, CDR2 SYGVKD. Here the CDR3 reads CAIPKTANTGELFF. DNA for the CDR3: TGTGCCATCCCTAAGACGGCGAACACCGGGGAGCTGTTTTTT.

The V and J genes are TRBV21-1 and TRBJ2-7; the D call of TRBD2 is as the table states it, not checked on the DNA. TRBV21-1 is an annotated pseudogene. This CDR3 comprises 17 residues. The CDR3 sequence: CASSKGTSGRVPDEQYF. CDR3 coding DNA: TGTGCCAGCAGCAAAGGGACTAGCGGGAGGGTTCCAGACGAGCAGTACTTC.

This clone was detected only once. The rearrangement links TRBV6-5 to TRBJ1-1; unclear D gene. This CDR3 has 13 residues. V was cut by 6 bases and J by 8 bases, with 16 bases left in between. Germline assignment: CDR1 MNHEY and CDR2 SVGAGI. CDR3 sequence: CASRAIERREAFF. The DNA of the CDR3 is TGTGCCAGCAGGGCAATCGAGCGCAGGGAAGCTTTCTTT.

The J gene is TRBJ2-5, the V gene TRBV6-5; D not certain. The ends were cut back, 2 bases at V and 5 bases at J, with 3 bases in the middle. Germline assignment: CDR1 MNHEY and CDR2 SVGAGI. The CDR3 is 11 amino acids. CDR3 DNA: TGTGCCAGCAGTTACAGCGAGACCCAGTACTTC. Protein: CASSYSETQYF.

A remark on this clone: One junction end does not reproduce the germline sequence, and a read error may be involved. The rearrangement joins TRBV5-1 to TRBJ2-3; 8 bases map to TRBD1. Germline CDR1 reads SGHRS; CDR2 reads YFSETQ. CDR3 length: 16 amino acids. The CDR3 is CASSLLGPGGTGTQYF. CDR3 nucleotide sequence: TGCGCCAGCAGCTTGTTAGGACCCGGAGGGACAGGTACGCAGTATTTT. The complete variable domain, with remaining parts taken from reference TRBV5-1 and TRBJ2-3, reads KAGVTQTPRYLIKTRGQQVTLSCSPISGHRSVSWYQQTPGQGLQFLFEYFSETQRNKGNFPGRFSGRQFSNSRSEMNVSTLELGDSALYLCASSLLGPGGTGTQYFGPGTRLTVL.

The genes are TRBV11-3 and TRBJ2-1, with 13 bases matching TRBD2. V lost 3 bases to trimming and J lost 8 bases; unmatched junction nucleotides: 7. The CDR3 contains 16 residues. Germline CDR1 SGHNT, CDR2 YENEEA. The CDR3 is CASSFRTSGSSYEQFF. CDR3 coding DNA: TGTGCCAGCAGCTTCAGGACTAGCGGGAGTAGCTATGAGCAGTTCTTC.